Listed below are T cell receptor beta chains from one sample, sequenced in a study of cytomegalovirus exposure and HLA in healthy donors. TCRdb's table, derived via immunoSEQ multiplex PCR, lists solely in-frame clones and lacks some. This repertoire shows approximately 160,000 clones, approximately 80% found once; its top ten account for roughly 7.3%. Input material: PBMCs. These receptor sequences come from a male donor in good health and CMV-seropositive. Both conserved end residues are part of each CDR3. The order of the fields is V gene, D gene, J gene, CDR3 protein, CDR3 DNA. D genes are given only for firm matches.

TRBV21-1	.	TRBJ1-1	CASSTRTGKTEAFF	TGTGCCAGCAGCACTAGGACAGGGAAGACTGAAGCTTTCTTT
TRBV27	TRBD2	TRBJ2-7	CASSYGLAGDEQYF	TGTGCCAGCAGCTATGGACTAGCCGGGGACGAGCAGTACTTC
TRBV4-1	.	TRBJ1-5	CASSHVRFQPQHF	TGCGCCAGCAGCCATGTTAGATTTCAGCCCCAGCATTTT
TRBV27	TRBD2	TRBJ2-2	CASRTSGGLNTGELFF	TGTGCCAGCAGAACCAGCGGGGGGTTAAACACCGGGGAGCTGTTTTTT
TRBV19	.	TRBJ2-3	CASSPPLRNTDTQYF	TGTGCCAGTAGCCCCCCCCTGAGGAACACAGATACGCAGTATTTT
TRBV27	.	TRBJ2-4	CASSLSGGIQYF	TGTGCCAGCAGTTTATCGGGAGGCATTCAGTACTTC
TRBV2	TRBD2	TRBJ2-2	CASGGSGVFGELFF	TGTGCCAGCGGGGGTAGCGGGGTTTTCGGGGAGCTGTTTTTT
TRBV15	TRBD2	TRBJ2-3	CATSREFGLAESTDTQYF	TGTGCCACCAGCAGAGAGTTCGGGCTAGCGGAAAGCACAGATACGCAGTATTTT
TRBV5-1	.	TRBJ2-7	CASSLEATVYEQYF	TGCGCCAGCAGCTTGGAGGCGACAGTCTACGAGCAGTACTTC
TRBV15	.	TRBJ2-2	CATSKAPGHPNTGELFF	TGTGCCACCAGCAAAGCCCCGGGACATCCGAACACCGGGGAGCTGTTTTTT
TRBV14	TRBD1	TRBJ1-2	CASRPWTGYGYTF	TGTGCCAGCAGACCCTGGACAGGGTATGGCTACACCTTC
TRBV7-3	.	TRBJ1-2	CASSLGGGRVDYGYTF	TGTGCCAGCAGCCTCGGCGGGGGGAGGGTGGACTATGGCTACACCTTC
TRBV4-1	TRBD1	TRBJ1-1	CASSHLGQRNTEAFF	TGCGCCAGCAGCCACCTGGGACAGCGAAACACTGAAGCTTTCTTT
TRBV30	TRBD1	TRBJ1-1	CAWGQGVNTEAFF	TGTGCCTGGGGCCAGGGGGTGAACACTGAAGCTTTCTTT
TRBV5-4	.	TRBJ1-1	CASSLEGTRGTEAFF	TGTGCCAGCAGCTTGGAGGGCACCCGGGGCACTGAAGCTTTCTTT